This T cell receptor beta chain was sequenced during a study of T cell responses to AZD1222 COVID-19 vaccine (dated by TCRdb to the early 2020s). Turning to the overall study: AZD1222 recipients given second doses at about 4 weeks or at about 12 weeks were pooled, since spike-specific TCR depth and breadth were not found to differ between the two schedules. TCR sequencing covered fewer than 250 trial participants: 200 to 220 given two doses of AZD1222 and 26 given two doses of MenACWY control vaccine. Enrollment into the trials was organized by age into subgroups of 18-55, 56-69 and 70-plus years, and those subgroups contained roughly 140, 27 and 60 TCR-sequenced participants, respectively. Results and caveats for the whole study, not just this receptor: After two AZD1222 doses, spike-specific TCR breadth and depth were significantly higher than at day 0 and than in MenACWY recipients. Conclusions about previously exposed vaccinees were limited because only five to seven AZD1222 recipients were SARS-CoV-2 seropositive at baseline. The 56-69-year group was small, and its depth increase did not reach significance, likely because of low power. Nearly half of unique spike-specific TCRs reportedly recognized epitopes outside regions mutated in the B.1.351 and B.1.1.7 variants. Vaccine-associated CD4 TCRs spanned the whole spike protein, with dominant responses in regions 160-218 and 743-854. Most participants were white British and females outnumbered males, and the authors suggested that clonal diversity may have been underestimated. No day 14 peak-response samples were available, so repertoires were characterized only after the peak T cell response.

The CDR3, cysteine through phenylalanine, is 14 amino acids long. The CDR3 DNA has 42 bases and is translated from base 1. Relative to germline, V is missing 6 bases and J is missing 6 bases, with 7 bases of the junction outside any gene match. CDR1 and CDR2 are read off the germline V gene (reference sequence) as MNHEY and SMNVEV. The sample's time point label, in plain terms: baseline before first vaccination. Samples from vaccinated people were obtained from the UK trials COV001 and COV002, which included a single-blind randomized controlled phase 2/3 trial of AZD1222 (ChAdOx1 nCoV-19) in healthy adults. For TCRbeta chain sequencing, PBMC samples from trial participants were taken at day 0 and at day 28 after the second dose. Turning to this clone: Its antigen is unknown. Base qualities were left out, and no much larger clone turns up one base away.

The CDR3 regions of human TCRbeta chains were subjected to immunosequencing. As for the original processing: Repertoire TCRs were checked for matches against a reference library of SARS-CoV-2-specific TCRs that had been generated using the MIRA antigen-specificity platform. Breadth was defined as the fraction of unique TCRs that were SARS-CoV-2-associated. Depth was defined as the fraction of total T cells that were SARS-CoV-2-associated. Using the MIRA data, each spike-specific TCR was mapped to the spike region that the TCR reacts to and placed in a CD4 or CD8 class. Log10-transformed breadth and depth values were compared by one-way ANOVA with Sidak's multiple comparisons tests. Sourced from immuneACCESS, this table was stored by TCRdb with only in-frame sequences that have V and J called. A share of the clones is absent; for the studies checked, an unresolved V gene accounts for under half, and the remainder has no known explanation. The DNA gave D and trimming, while V, J and clone size come from that table. The sample table lists about 100,000 clones, just under 90% of them with a count of one. Less than 3.5% of the sample goes to the ten largest clones.

The sequences come from peripheral blood, collected on day 0 of AZD1222 vaccination. Here the chain combines TRBV27 and TRBJ2-1, with 8 central nucleotides matching TRBD1. The TCR originated in an adult in good health. CDR3 protein: CASSGDRMGNEQFF. The bases are TGTGCCAGCAGCGGGGACAGGATGGGCAATGAGCAGTTCTTC.